Each of the 12 T cell receptor beta chains below was sequenced from the same sample in a study of T cell responses to AZD1222 COVID-19 vaccine. The method was immunoSEQ multiplex PCR; TCRdb's version includes in-frame clones alone and lacks a portion of them. The sample lists some 120,000 clones; approximately 84% were seen once. The sample here was peripheral blood, taken on day 0 of AZD1222 vaccination. These receptors were taken from an adult in good health.

In the case of this clone: One junction end does not reproduce the germline sequence, and a read error may be involved. J is TRBJ2-3 and V is TRBV28; the D is unclear. The CDR3 length is 12 residues. The germline V gene encodes CDR1 MDHEN and CDR2 SYDVKM. The CDR3 sequence: CASTGDPPNLNF. The CDR3 DNA sequence: TGTGCCAGCACCGGAGACCCTCCCAATCTTAATTTT.

The gene calls are TRBV28 and TRBJ1-3; the match to TRBD1 covers 8 bases. The CDR3 extends over 13 amino acids. J lost 10 bases, V lost 5 bases, and 7 bases had no gene match. Germline-derived CDR1 and CDR2 are MDHEN and SYDVKM. The CDR3 coding sequence is TGTGCCAGCAGTAGGACAGGGTGGGGGACCATATATTTT. It is translated as CASSRTGWGTIYF.

The chain uses TRBV28 and TRBJ1-2; possibly TRBD1 for D (5 bases). The length of the CDR3 is 12 residues. The V end lost 7 bases, the J end lost 4 bases, and 10 bases lay between the germline ends. Germline lookup yields CDR1 MDHEN and CDR2 SYDVKM. This CDR3 reads CASTGQLYGYTF. CDR3 DNA sequence: TGTGCCAGCACGGGGCAGCTCTATGGCTACACCTTC.

This clone was detected only once. V is TRBV28 and J is TRBJ2-1, with TRBD2 identical over 13 bases. CDR1 and CDR2 (germline): MDHEN, SYDVKM. This CDR3 region has 15 residues. The V segment lost 4 bases and the J segment 10 bases; nucleotides outside the gene matches: 7. In DNA form, the CDR3 reads TGTGCCAGCAGTTCTACTAGCGGGAGGGCCTGGGAGCAGTTCTTC. Its translation is CASSSTSGRAWEQFF.

The rearrangement uses TRBV5-1 and TRBJ1-4, with 8 bases aligning to TRBD1. CDR3 size: 13 residues. V lost 4 bases, J lost 7 bases, and 3 bases stayed unmatched. The V gene's germline CDR1 is SGHRS and CDR2 YFSETQ. In DNA form, the CDR3 reads TGCGCCAGCAGCCAAGGACAGGGTGAAAAACTGTTTTTT. This gives the protein CASSQGQGEKLFF.

The CDR3 coding sequence is TGCGCCAGCAGCCAATTCTTCTCCGGACTAGCGGGGGACCTGGTCCCTCAAGAGACCCAGTACTTC. Protein product: CASSQFFSGLAGDLVPQETQYF. This sequence joins TRBV4-1 and TRBJ2-5, with 13 bases matching TRBD2. The junction had 20 bases not matched to a gene; V was cut back by 2 bases and J by 2 bases. In germline, CDR1 is MGHRA, CDR2 YSYEKL. The CDR3 sequence is 22 residues long.

The J gene is TRBJ1-3, the V gene TRBV12-2. TRBV12-2 has pseudogene status. The CDR3 is 12 residues long. The CDR3 bases are TGTGCAAGTCCCCATTTGAAGGACACCATATATTTT. Its protein is CASPHLKDTIYF.

The table lists this clone with many counts. The chain couples TRBV10-2 to TRBJ1-6; D is possibly TRBD1 (5 bases). In germline, CDR1 is WSHSY, CDR2 SAAADI. The V gene lost 4 bases and the J gene lost 12 bases, with 16 bases spanning the gap. This CDR3 has 14 residues. The CDR3: CASSASAGELPLHF. The CDR3, as DNA: TGCGCCAGCAGTGCTTCGGCGGGGGAGTTACCCCTCCACTTT.

The rearrangement joins TRBV13 to TRBJ1-1; TRBD1 is a possible D gene (5 bases). In germline, CDR1 is PRHDT, CDR2 FYEKMQ (reference sequence). CDR3 size: 14 residues. The V end lost 5 bases, the J end lost 1 base, and 11 bases lay between the germline ends. The CDR3 nucleotides are TGTGCCAGCAGCCGGGGCAGGCCGAACACTGAAGCTTTCTTT. Translation: CASSRGRPNTEAFF.

The V call is TRBV2, the J call TRBJ2-1; D ambiguous. Trimming removed 7 bases at V and 9 bases at J, with 22 bases between. Germline V gene lookup returns CDR1 SNHLY and CDR2 FYNNEI. This CDR3 is 15 amino acids long. In nucleotides, the CDR3 is TGTGCCAGCATCACAAGGGTGGGGAATGTAGGTGAGCAGTTCTTC. It specifies CASITRVGNVGEQFF.

The chain recombines TRBV27 with TRBJ1-2; 11 positions agree with TRBD1. V lost 6 bases and J lost 11; bases outside the gene matches: 8. This CDR3 has 13 residues. Germline V CDR1 and CDR2: MNHEY, SMNVEV (reference sequence). CDR3 bases: TGTGCCAGCAGGGTAGGACAGGGGGCTGGATACACCTTC. Translation gives CASRVGQGAGYTF.

This chain uses TRBV6-1 with TRBJ1-2, with D maybe TRBD1 (5 bases). Trimming stripped 3 bases from V and 6 bases from J, with 8 bases between. Per germline, CDR1 MNHNS and CDR2 SASEGT. The length of the CDR3 is 12 residues. The CDR3 reads CASSDWGNGYTF. The CDR3 DNA reads TGTGCCAGCAGTGATTGGGGGAATGGCTACACCTTC.